What follows are 10 T cell receptor beta chains derived from one specimen sequenced in a study of Graves' ophthalmopathy and Graves' hyperthyroidism. CDR3 regions of TCR beta were amplified from RNA transcripts. In the first round, RT-PCR was carried out with HTBI primers, and a multiplex PCR formed the second round. TCRdb ran MiXCR on the multiplex PCR reads and lists one entry per CDR3 protein. The sample includes 500,000 to 700,000 distinct CDR3 sequences, about two fifths of them seen just once. The sample comprised peripheral blood or thyroid tissue (not recorded which). The receptors were gathered from an adult man with Graves' hyperthyroidism.

This clonotype was counted only a few times. The chain uses TRBV20-1 and TRBJ2-5; 11 nucleotides line up with TRBD2. The tail of the sequence fits TRBJ2-1 better, so the J call may be wrong. The CDR3 runs to 10 residues. Germline V CDR1 and CDR2: DFQATT, SNEGSKA (reference sequence). The CDR3 loop reads CSVAGGSQFF. The CDR3, as DNA: TGCAGTGTAGCGGGAGGGTCTCAGTTCTTC.

This clonotype was observed many times. The chain carries TRBV29-1 and TRBJ1-1, with unresolved D. Germline assignment: CDR1 SQVTM and CDR2 ANQGSEA. Trimming took 0 bases from V and 7 from J, leaving 6 bases between them. This CDR3 comprises 11 residues. The CDR3 spells CSVEEAFEAFF. CDR3 DNA sequence: TGCAGCGTTGAAGAGGCGTTTGAAGCTTTCTTT.

This clonotype was seen a few times. The V call is TRBV27, the J call TRBJ1-4; the D is unclear. The V gene's germline CDR1 is MNHEY and CDR2 SMNVEV (reference sequence). Trimming removed 4 bases from V and 3 bases from J, with 12 bases in between. The CDR3 extends over 15 amino acids. CDR3 nucleotide sequence: TGTGCCAGCAGTTCCATTTTGAAGGCTAATGAAAAACTGTTTTTT. Translating gives CASSSILKANEKLFF.

There are many counts of this clonotype. CDR3 coding DNA: TGTGCCAGCAGTAAGACAAGGAACACTGAAGCTTTCTTT. It translates to CASSKTRNTEAFF. The chain carries TRBV6-5 and TRBJ1-1; unclear D gene. The V and J ends lost 5 bases and 1 base respectively, with 8 bases between them. This CDR3 has 13 residues. Germline V CDR1 and CDR2: MNHEY, SVGAGI.

This clonotype was seen ten or more times. The V gene is TRBV7-6, the J gene TRBJ1-1; D is perhaps TRBD1 (6 bases). This CDR3 region has 13 residues. V was clipped by 5 bases and J by 4 bases, with 11 bases between them. CDR1 SGHVS and CDR2 FNYEAQ come from the germline V gene. CDR3 sequence: CASSVSRGTEAFF. CDR3 sequence (DNA): TGTGCCAGCAGCGTCTCCAGGGGCACTGAAGCTTTCTTT.

This CDR3 reads CAAGDSLSYEQYF. CDR3 DNA sequence: TGTGCAGCAGGGGACAGTCTTTCCTACGAGCAGTACTTC. V usage is TRBV7-2 and J usage is TRBJ2-7; 7 bases match TRBD1. The CDR3 is 13 residues long. The germline V gene encodes CDR1 SGHTA and CDR2 FQGNSA.

This clonotype has at least ten counts. The CDR3 coding sequence is TGTGCCAGCAGCTCACCCGTTGGGTTAGGTGAAAAACTGTTTTTT. Translated, it gives CASSSPVGLGEKLFF. The chain is built from TRBV7-2 and TRBJ1-4; D is uncertain. The V gene lost 4 bases and the J gene lost 7 bases, with 16 bases spanning the gap. CDR3 length: 15 amino acids. CDR1 SGHTA and CDR2 FQGNSA come from the germline V gene. Together with reference TRBV7-2 and TRBJ1-4, the CDR3 gives the full variable domain: GAGVSQSPSNKVTEKGKDVELRCDPISGHTALYWYRQSLGQGLEFLIYFQGNSAPDKSGLPSDRFSAERTGGSVSTLTIQRTQQEDSAVYLCASSSPVGLGEKLFFGSGTQLSVL.

This clonotype was detected only once. A much larger clone lies a single base off, so this may be a read error. J is TRBJ1-3 and V is TRBV10-2, with 10 bases aligning to TRBD1. Germline V gene sequence: CDR1 WSHSY, CDR2 SAAADI. The CDR3 consists of 16 residues. CDR3 residues: CTSSEGTGASGNTIYF. The DNA for the CDR3 is TGCACCAGCAGTGAGGGGACAGGGGCCTCTGGAAACACCATATATTTT.

This clonotype was detected many times. The chain recombines TRBV29-1 with TRBJ1-1; D not resolved. The V gene lost 3 bases and the J gene lost 0 bases, with 2 bases spanning the gap. Germline CDR1 reads SQVTM; CDR2 reads ANQGSEA. The CDR3 consists of 11 residues. CDR3 loop: CSVDMNTEAFF. The CDR3 bases are TGCAGCGTTGACATGAACACTGAAGCTTTCTTT. Full variable domain (outside the CDR3, taken from reference TRBV29-1 and TRBJ1-1): SAVISQKPSRDICQRGTSLTIQCQVDSQVTMMFWYRQQPGQSLTLIATANQGSEATYESGFVIDKFPISRPNLTFSTLTVSNMSPEDSSIYLCSVDMNTEAFFGQGTRLTVV.

This clonotype was counted at least ten times. This sequence joins TRBV7-9 and TRBJ2-7; D might be TRBD1 (6 bases). The CDR3 consists of 14 residues. CDR1 is SEHNR and CDR2 is FQNEAQ in the germline V gene (reference sequence). V lost 5 bases to trimming and J lost 3 bases, with 14 bases between them. CDR3 loop: CASSPGQYFYEQYF. The CDR3 bases are TGTGCCAGCAGCCCCGGACAGTATTTCTACGAGCAGTACTTC.